One and the same sample provided the 18 T cell receptor beta chains below, sequenced in a study of blood T cell repertoires in COVID-19. The repertoire was sequenced with immunoSEQ multiplex PCR; TCRdb's copy has only in-frame clones and lacks some. The sample contains over 85,000 clones, about 87% of which appear only once. The specimen was peripheral blood. The receptors come from a human donor with COVID-19, enrolled during active disease. The donor label of this sample is uncertain.

The gene calls are TRBV7-9 and TRBJ2-5; 9 bases are shared with TRBD1. This CDR3 has 14 residues. V lost 3 bases and J lost 5; bases outside the gene matches: 4. Germline assignment: CDR1 SEHNR and CDR2 FQNEAQ (reference sequence). CDR3 amino acids: CASSLGTGMETQYF. DNA for the CDR3: TGTGCCAGCAGCTTGGGGACAGGGATGGAGACCCAGTACTTC. The whole variable domain, filled in from reference TRBV7-9 and TRBJ2-5, reads DTGVSQNPRHKITKRGQNVTFRCDPISEHNRLYWYRQTLGQGPEFLTYFQNEAQLEKSRLLSDRFSAERPKGSFSTLEIQRTEQGDSAMYLCASSLGTGMETQYFGPGTRLLVL.

The V and J genes are TRBV7-8 and TRBJ1-1; no firm D call. Germline CDR1 reads SGHVS; CDR2 reads FQNEAQ. The CDR3 has 15 amino acids. Trimming stripped 2 bases from V and 1 base from J, with 11 bases between. The CDR3 nucleotides are TGTGCCAGCAGCTTAAGAACAACAGCGAACACTGAAGCTTTCTTT. It is translated as CASSLRTTANTEAFF.

This chain connects TRBV29-1 to TRBJ2-2; 10 positions match TRBD1. Germline V CDR1 and CDR2: SQVTM, ANQGSEA. V was clipped by 6 bases and J by 1 base; unmatched bases: 8. The CDR3 contains 16 residues. DNA of the CDR3: TGCAGCGTGAACATCCGGGACAGGGGGAACACCGGGGAGCTGTTTTTT. Translating gives CSVNIRDRGNTGELFF.

This clone has a single count. The rearrangement links TRBV4-1 to TRBJ2-3; TRBD2 aligns across 9 bases. Looked up from germline, CDR1 is MGHRA and CDR2 is YSYEKL. Unmatched junction bases numbered 6, after V lost 1 base and J lost 7 bases. The CDR3 covers 15 residues. CDR3 DNA: TGCGCCAGCAGCCAAGTCCTGCGGGAGGGGCATACGCAGTATTTT. Encoded protein: CASSQVLREGHTQYF.

The chain couples TRBV14 to TRBJ2-2; D perhaps matches TRBD2 (6 bases). Germline assignment: CDR1 SGHDN and CDR2 FVKESK. The CDR3 extends over 17 amino acids. Deletions cut 1 base from V and 0 bases from J, with 12 bases between. The CDR3 sequence: CASSQVGTLANTGELFF. In DNA, the CDR3 is TGTGCCAGCAGCCAAGTAGGGACTCTCGCGAACACCGGGGAGCTGTTTTTT.

The chain has TRBV7-6 and TRBJ2-7; tentatively, D is TRBD2 (5 bases). This CDR3 spans 16 amino acids. With 1 base removed from V and 0 bases from J, the gap between germline ends came to 13 bases. Germline loops: CDR1 SGHVS, CDR2 FNYEAQ. CDR3 loop: CASSLEVASLSYEQYF. The CDR3 bases are TGTGCCAGCAGCTTAGAGGTGGCTAGCCTCTCCTACGAGCAGTACTTC.

The CDR3 DNA reads as TGTGCCAGCAGCCTAAAGCAGGGGAGCACAGATACGCAGTATTTT. It translates to CASSLKQGSTDTQYF. The chain has TRBV11-2 and TRBJ2-3, with a tentative D call TRBD1 (6 bases). The CDR3 length is 15 residues. Germline loops: CDR1 SGHAT, CDR2 FQNNGV. V shed 5 bases and J shed 0 bases, with 12 bases lying between them.

V is TRBV11-3 and J is TRBJ2-2; a possible D gene is TRBD2 (5 bases). Deletions cut 2 bases from V and 6 bases from J, with 7 bases between. CDR1 SGHNT and CDR2 YENEEA come from the germline V gene. This CDR3 region has 13 residues. Written as DNA, the CDR3 is TGTGCCAGCAGCTTACGGGAAGCCGGGGAGCTGTTTTTT. Translating gives CASSLREAGELFF.

V and J are TRBV6-5 and TRBJ1-2, with 8 nucleotides matching TRBD1. CDR1 and CDR2 from the germline V gene are MNHEY and SVGAGI. The CDR3 runs 12 residues. V lost 6 bases and J lost 9; bases outside the gene matches: 6. DNA for the CDR3: TGTGCCAGCAGCCCCGGACAGGGTCGCTACACCTTC. Translation gives CASSPGQGRYTF.

V gene TRBV7-6 combines with J gene TRBJ1-3; unclear D gene. V shed 1 base and J shed 4 bases, with 14 bases lying between them. The CDR3 length is 16 residues. Germline V gene lookup returns CDR1 SGHVS and CDR2 FNYEAQ. The CDR3 DNA follows: TGTGCCAGCAGCTTAGGGGCAAGGGAGCTAGGAAACACCATATATTTT. Protein: CASSLGARELGNTIYF.

Only a few counts were recorded for this clone. This rearrangement joins TRBV19 to TRBJ1-5; D unclear. The germline CDR1 and CDR2 sequences are LNHDA and SQIVND (reference sequence). Trimming removed 4 bases from V and 3 bases from J, with 13 bases in between. This CDR3 has 15 amino acids. CDR3 DNA sequence: TGTGCCAGTAGTACACAGTCCCGGCCCAATCAGCCCCAGCATTTT. This encodes CASSTQSRPNQPQHF.

The CDR3 here is CASSQEDRAPWGYTF. DNA of the CDR3: TGTGCCAGCAGCCAAGAGGACAGGGCACCATGGGGCTACACCTTC. This rearrangement joins TRBV3-1 (or the pseudogene TRBV3-2) to TRBJ1-2; 8 bases map to TRBD1. Losses at the gene ends were 0 bases for V and 8 bases for J; bases not matched to a gene: 8. Looked up from germline, CDR1 is LGHDT and CDR2 is YNNKEL (reference sequence). CDR3 length: 15 amino acids.

The genes are TRBV5-5 and TRBJ1-1; D is unresolved. Deletions cut 3 bases from V and 4 bases from J, with 13 bases between. Germline lookup yields CDR1 SGHKS and CDR2 YYEKEE (reference sequence). The CDR3 spans 14 residues. CDR3 sequence: CASSWREIGTEAFF. In DNA, the CDR3 is TGTGCCAGCAGCTGGAGGGAGATTGGCACTGAAGCTTTCTTT.

The rearrangement links TRBV7-9 to TRBJ2-1, with 8 bases lining up with TRBD1. Per germline, CDR1 SEHNR and CDR2 FQNEAQ (reference sequence). J was trimmed by 7 bases and V by 5 bases; bases with no gene match: 10. The CDR3 is 15 residues long. CDR3 amino acids: CASSASWTGMNEQFF. The CDR3 bases are TGTGCCAGCAGCGCTAGCTGGACAGGGATGAATGAGCAGTTCTTC.

The CDR3 region is CASSIGAFTDTQYF. CDR3 coding DNA: TGTGCCAGTAGTATAGGGGCGTTCACAGATACGCAGTATTTT. The rearrangement links TRBV19 to TRBJ2-3, with D uncertain. Trimming left V 1 base short and J 2 bases short, with 7 bases between. Per germline, CDR1 LNHDA and CDR2 SQIVND (reference sequence). This CDR3 has 14 residues. Full variable domain (missing parts from reference TRBV19 and TRBJ2-3): DGGITQSPKYLFRKEGQNVTLSCEQNLNHDAMYWYRQDPGQGLRLIYYSQIVNDFQKGDIAEGYSVSREKKESFPLTVTSAQKNPTAFYLCASSIGAFTDTQYFGPGTRLTVL.

V and J are TRBV4-1 and TRBJ2-5; tentatively, D is TRBD2 (5 bases). Trimming removed 4 bases at V and 4 bases at J, with 16 bases between. This CDR3 region has 15 residues. Germline V gives CDR1 MGHRA, CDR2 YSYEKL. In DNA, the CDR3 is TGCGCCAGCAGCCCCCTCGGGATGCTTAGAGAGACCCAGTACTTC. Translated: CASSPLGMLRETQYF.

The chain uses TRBV7-2 and TRBJ2-2, with no clear D. CDR1 and CDR2 (germline): SGHTA, FQGNSA. The CDR3 totals 14 residues. V was shortened by 0 bases and J by 4 bases, with 6 bases between the two germline ends. CDR3 sequence reads: CASSLATGTGELFF. CDR3 DNA sequence: TGTGCCAGCAGCTTAGCGACTGGCACCGGGGAGCTGTTTTTT.

CDR3 nucleotides: TGCGCCAGCACCCTGAATAGCCAGCGGGGGGGCACAGATACGCAGTATTTT. Encoded protein: CASTLNSQRGGTDTQYF. V is TRBV5-1 and J is TRBJ2-3; TRBD2 agrees at 9 bases. CDR1 and CDR2 (germline): SGHRS, YFSETQ. The CDR3 sequence is 17 residues long. V lost 6 bases, J lost 1 base, and 12 bases stayed unmatched.